This record concerns one TCR beta chain sequence. Its antigen target is currently unknown. One base away there is no much larger clone; base qualities are not given. The cysteine opens and the phenylalanine closes a CDR3 of 14 amino acids. Only the CDR3 DNA is retained, 42 bases long and in frame from the first base. The germline V gene (reference sequence) supplies CDR1 SGHAT and CDR2 FQDESV. Trimmed from V: 0 bases; trimmed from J: 6 bases; junction bases lacking a gene match: 4. The sample originates from a study of blood T cells in healthy people across ages (dated by TCRdb to the mid-2010s). Regarding the study in general: In model experiments, roughly one uniquely barcoded TCR beta cDNA molecule per two T cells was captured by template switching. To avoid experimental bias, donors of different ages were distributed randomly across sequencing lanes. Using the same blood draw, the study looked at two additional independent replicas of 1 million unique cDNA reads for two donors, one aged 18 to 29 and the other aged 80 or older. The study measured age-related changes in TCR beta repertoire diversity using deep sequencing normalized with unique cDNA molecular identifiers. Four age groups were formed from the donors: young (average roughly 15 years), middle-aged (around 39), aged (about 62) and long-lived (about 80). Findings and caveats that apply to the study as a whole: Because donor CMV infection status was unknown, age-related changes in expanded clonotypes were potentially confounded. Bulk unsorted PBMC profiling prevented conclusive comparison of naive and antigen-experienced compartments. Compared with the aged group, more naive CD4+ T cells, fewer expanded clones and increased TCR diversity were shown by the long-lived group, suggesting age selection. Estimates of total diversity based on one million sequenced T cells were regarded as lower bounds and as underestimates. Observed TCR beta diversity per million T cells fell roughly linearly with age, and a significant reduction was already apparent by age around 39. Observed TCR beta diversity correlated strongly with the percentage of naive T cells measured by flow cytometry.

The library was made by 5' RACE. These reads were obtained on an Illumina HiSeq 2500. A second PCR of roughly 6 to 11 cycles was performed with a sample-barcoded 5' primer and a J-beta primer mix. A template-switch 5' adaptor carrying 12 random nucleotides introduced a unique molecular identifier onto each TCR beta cDNA molecule. Each sample yielded at least 2.5 million CDR3-containing paired-end reads. All of the RNA was converted into first-strand cDNA using the Mint cDNA synthesis kit, with a TRBC-specific oligonucleotide serving as the primer. All cDNA was treated with uracil-DNA glycosylase and then went through a first 18-cycle PCR with the universal primers M1SS and BC2_uni_R. In the source study's methods: Each sample was normalized by randomly selecting 1 million high-quality reads, each carrying a distinct molecular identifier. Instead of being binned into consensus sequences, reads with shared molecular identifiers were discarded. MiTCR, run with a Q25 quality threshold and the strictest error-elimination algorithm, handled CDR3 identification, clonotype clustering and error correction. A nonparametric unseen species model with Euler transformation was used to estimate lower-bound total TCR beta diversity. TCRdb ran its own pipeline on the public reads, namely fastp trimming at Q25 and MiXCR clone calling, and kept in-frame beta chains. All rows with the same CDR3 protein become a single entry with the most common DNA and genes. The V and J calls come from TCRdb's annotation, not from the publication. The sample profile shows hundreds of thousands of distinct CDR3 sequences; about 52% of them were found once. The ten biggest clones cover 25% to 35% of the sample.

Systemically healthy Caucasian individuals from Russia, 35 to 50 in total and aged about 6 to 90 years, were included as donors. Ten milliliters of peripheral blood were drawn from each donor into EDTA-treated Vacutainer tubes. Ficoll-Paque density-gradient centrifugation was used to isolate PBMCs, with at least 6.5 million per sample. Trizol reagent was used to extract total RNA from PBMCs, with at least 5.5 micrograms per sample. For every donor, flow cytometry on a PBMC aliquot measured the percentage of naive CD45RAhigh/CD27high T cells. This sequence originates from a woman aged 55-70 years in good health. Specimen: blood. Recombination linked TRBV11-1 to TRBJ2-7; 8 middle bases align to TRBD2. The encoded CDR3 is CASSLAWTSPEQYF. The DNA sequence is TGTGCCAGCAGCTTAGCGTGGACTAGCCCCGAGCAGTACTTC.